The text below deals with one T cell receptor beta chain. What it binds is not known. Clones were read by immunoSEQ multiplex PCR, and TCRdb kept only the in-frame ones, dropping some. The table has roughly 140,000 clones, around 88% seen once. Per the germline V gene, CDR1 is SSHAT and CDR2 is FNYEAQ (reference sequence). The J segment lost 3 bases and the V segment lost 3 bases, leaving 12 bases of the junction unmatched. This CDR3 contains 19 residues. The entry originates in a study of T cell responses to AZD1222 COVID-19 vaccine. Study-wide results and limits: Females made up more of the donors, who were largely white British, and clonal diversity may have come out too low. Among vaccine-associated CD4 TCRs, coverage spanned spike, with dominance at 160-218 and 743-854. Just five or six AZD1222 recipients tested seropositive at baseline. The repertoires were collected only after the peak T cell response.

The sequence came from an adult in good health. The sequencing used peripheral blood, collected on day 0 of AZD1222 vaccination. This chain joins TRBV7-7 and TRBJ2-4, with 12 positions matching TRBD2. The DNA for the CDR3 is TGTGCCAGCAGCTTTAGGCTAGCGGGAGGGCCTAGGGTCAAAAACATTCAGTACTTC. Encoded protein: CASSFRLAGGPRVKNIQYF.